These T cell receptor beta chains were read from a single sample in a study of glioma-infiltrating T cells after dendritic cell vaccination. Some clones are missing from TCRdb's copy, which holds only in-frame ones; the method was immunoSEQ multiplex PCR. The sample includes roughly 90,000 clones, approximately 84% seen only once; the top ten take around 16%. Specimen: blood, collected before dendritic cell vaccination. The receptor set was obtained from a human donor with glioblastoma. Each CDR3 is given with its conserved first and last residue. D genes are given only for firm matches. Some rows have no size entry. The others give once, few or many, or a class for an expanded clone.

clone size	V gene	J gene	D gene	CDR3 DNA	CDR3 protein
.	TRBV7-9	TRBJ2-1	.	TGTGCCAGCAGCCCGGGTCCCCAGGGGTTTGAGCAGTTCTTC	CASSPGPQGFEQFF
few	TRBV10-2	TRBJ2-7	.	TGCGCCAGCAAAGGCGGGGCTGCCTACGAGCAGTACTTC	CASKGGAAYEQYF
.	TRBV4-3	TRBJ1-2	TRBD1	TGCGCCAGCAGCACCCGACAGGGTTCCCATTCCGGCTACACCTTC	CASSTRQGSHSGYTF
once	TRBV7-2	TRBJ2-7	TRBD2	TGTGCCAGCAGCCCCCGACTAGCGGGGCGCATCTACGAGCAGTACTTC	CASSPRLAGRIYEQYF
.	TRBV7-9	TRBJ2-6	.	TGTGCCAGCACCCAGGGTTCGGGGGCCAACGTCCTGACTTTC	CASTQGSGANVLTF
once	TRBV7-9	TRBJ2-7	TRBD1	TGTGCCAGCAGCCGACTCCAGGACAGGGGGCTTTACGAGCAGTACTTC	CASSRLQDRGLYEQYF
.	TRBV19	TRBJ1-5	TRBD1	TGTGCCAGTAGACCGGACAGGAGAAATCAGCCCCAGCATTTT	CASRPDRRNQPQHF
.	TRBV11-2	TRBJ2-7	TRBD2	TGTGCCAGCAGCTTAGTGGATCCCGGGGGGGCCAAGGAGCAGTACTTC	CASSLVDPGGAKEQYF
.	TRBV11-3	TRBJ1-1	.	TGTGCCAGCAGCTTAGTACAGAGCTACACTGAAGCTTTCTTT	CASSLVQSYTEAFF
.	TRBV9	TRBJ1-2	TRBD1	TGTGCCAGCAGCCAACCGGGACAGATTTTGAACTATGGCTACACCTTC	CASSQPGQILNYGYTF
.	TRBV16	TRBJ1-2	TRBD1	TGTGCCAGCAGCCAGACCGGGACAGGGGGCTATGGCTACACCTTC	CASSQTGTGGYGYTF
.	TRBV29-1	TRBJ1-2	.	TGCAGCGGAGTACCGGGCTACACCTTC	CSGVPGYTF
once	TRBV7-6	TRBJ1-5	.	TGTGCCAGCAGCTTAGGGCCAGACAATCAGCCCCAGCATTTT	CASSLGPDNQPQHF
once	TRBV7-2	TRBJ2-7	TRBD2	TGTGCCAGCAGCTTAGTGGGGGGACTAGCGGGAGGTCACGAGCAGTACTTC	CASSLVGGLAGGHEQYF
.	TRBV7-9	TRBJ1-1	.	TGTGCCAGCAGCTTAGGGGCGGGTCGGGGACACCCCATGAACACTGAAGCTTTCTTT	CASSLGAGRGHPMNTEAFF
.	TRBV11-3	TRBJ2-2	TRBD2	TGTGCCAGCAGGGCGGGGGACACCGGGGAGCTGTTTTTT	CASRAGDTGELFF
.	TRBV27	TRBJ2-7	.	TGTGCCAGCAGTTTGGCATCCCTAGGAGCCTACGAGCAGTACTTC	CASSLASLGAYEQYF
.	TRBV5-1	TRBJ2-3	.	TGCGCCAGCAGCCTTGCCGACAGAGCAGATACGCAGTATTTT	CASSLADRADTQYF
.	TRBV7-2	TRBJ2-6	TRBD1	TGTGCCAGCAGACAAGACAGGGCTGGGGCCAACGTCCTGACTTTC	CASRQDRAGANVLTF
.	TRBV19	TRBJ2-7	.	TGTGCCAGTAGTCCCCGCGTTACCTACGAGCAGTACTTC	CASSPRVTYEQYF
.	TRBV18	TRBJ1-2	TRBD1	TGTGCCAGCTCACCACCGACAGGGGAATATGGCTACACCTTC	CASSPPTGEYGYTF
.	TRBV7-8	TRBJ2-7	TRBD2	TGTGCCAGCAGGTCCCCCGCCGGGACTAGCGGAAGCTCCTACGAGCAGTACTTC	CASRSPAGTSGSSYEQYF
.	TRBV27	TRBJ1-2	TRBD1	TGTGCCAGCAGTTTATTGGGCCAGGGGGCACAGGGCTACACCTTC	CASSLLGQGAQGYTF
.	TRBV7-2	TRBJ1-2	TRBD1	TGTGCCAGCAGCCTAAGGACAGGGGTAGACTATGGCTACACCTTC	CASSLRTGVDYGYTF
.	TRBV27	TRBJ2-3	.	TGTGCCAGCACGGGAGGGGGCGCCCCAGATACGCAGTATTTT	CASTGGGAPDTQYF
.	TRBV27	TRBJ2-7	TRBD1	TGTGCCAGCAGTGCCCGGGACAGGGACCCCTACGAGCAGTACTTC	CASSARDRDPYEQYF
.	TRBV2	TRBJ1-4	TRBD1	TGTGCCAGCAGTTTGGACAGGGGTCGGGAAAAACTGTTTTTT	CASSLDRGREKLFF
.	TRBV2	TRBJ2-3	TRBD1	TGTGCCAGCAGTGCAGGGGGTGCTAGCACAGATACGCAGTATTTT	CASSAGGASTDTQYF
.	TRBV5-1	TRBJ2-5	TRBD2	TGCGCCAGCAGCTTGCTGCGGGAGAGTGGAGAGACCCAGTACTTC	CASSLLRESGETQYF
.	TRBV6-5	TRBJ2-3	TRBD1	TGTGCCACCGACAGGGGATCGAGCACAGATACGCAGTATTTT	CATDRGSSTDTQYF
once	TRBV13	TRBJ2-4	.	TGTGCCAGCAGCCCCCCCGGACTTAAAGCCAAAAACATTCAGTACTTC	CASSPPGLKAKNIQYF
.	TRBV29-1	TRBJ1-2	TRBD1	TGCAGCGGCCGGACAGGGGATAACTATGGCTACACCTTC	CSGRTGDNYGYTF
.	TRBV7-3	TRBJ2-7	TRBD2	TGTGCCAGCAGCTTGACTAGCGGGAGCACGTACGAGCAGTACTTC	CASSLTSGSTYEQYF
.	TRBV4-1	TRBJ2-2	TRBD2	TGCGCCAGCAGCCAAGGACTAGCGGGGAACACCGGGGAGCTGTTTTTT	CASSQGLAGNTGELFF
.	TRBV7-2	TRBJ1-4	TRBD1	TGTGCCAGCAGCATAGACAGGGGTGGTGAAAAACTGTTTTTT	CASSIDRGGEKLFF
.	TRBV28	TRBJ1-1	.	TGTGCCAGCAGTTCCTACCGACAGGTATCTGAAGCTTTCTTT	CASSSYRQVSEAFF
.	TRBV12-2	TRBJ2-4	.	TGTGCAAGTCGCTTTACTTCCAGGGTCAGGAAAAACATTCAGTACTTC	CASRFTSRVRKNIQYF
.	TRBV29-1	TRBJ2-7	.	TGCAGCGTTGAAGATGGCGGGACTCCGTACGAGCAGTACTTC	CSVEDGGTPYEQYF
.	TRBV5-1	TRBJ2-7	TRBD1	TGCGCCAGCAGCCCGAGGACAGGGAGCTCCTACGAGCAGTACTTC	CASSPRTGSSYEQYF
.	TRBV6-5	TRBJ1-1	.	TGTGCCAGCAGAAGTAACGCGGGGGGGAACACTGAAGCTTTCTTT	CASRSNAGGNTEAFF
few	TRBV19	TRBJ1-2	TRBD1	TGTGCCAGTAGCTTAATCGGAGGGACAGCCGAAGCTAACTATGGCTACACCTTC	CASSLIGGTAEANYGYTF
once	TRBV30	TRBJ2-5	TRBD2	TGTGCCTCCGCGGGAGGAAGGGAGACCCAGTACTTC	CASAGGRETQYF
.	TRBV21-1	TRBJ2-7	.	TGTGCCAGCAGCAAAGCATCCAGGGCCCACTCCTACGAGCAGTACTTC	CASSKASRAHSYEQYF
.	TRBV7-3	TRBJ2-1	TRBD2	TGTGCCAGCAGCTTACCCTTAGCGGGGAACAATGAGCAGTTCTTC	CASSLPLAGNNEQFF
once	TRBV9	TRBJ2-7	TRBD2	TGTGCCAGCAGCGTAGGGGGACTAGCGACTGAGCAGTACTTC	CASSVGGLATEQYF
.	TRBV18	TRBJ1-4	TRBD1	TGTGCCAGCTCACCACGGGGACAGGGGGCAACTAATGAAAAACTGTTTTTT	CASSPRGQGATNEKLFF
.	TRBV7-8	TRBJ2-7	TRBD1	TGTGCCAGCAGCTCGACAGGGGACTTGCAGTACTTC	CASSSTGDLQYF
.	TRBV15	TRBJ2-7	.	TGTGCCACCAGCAGCAGACAGGACCTGATATACGAGCAGTACTTC	CATSSRQDLIYEQYF
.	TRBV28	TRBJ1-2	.	TGTGCCAGCAGTTTAAGGGGGGGGAACTATGGCTACACCTTC	CASSLRGGNYGYTF
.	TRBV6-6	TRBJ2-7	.	TGTGCCAGCAGTTACTCCGGACAGATCTACGAGCAGTACTTC	CASSYSGQIYEQYF
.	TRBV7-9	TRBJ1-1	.	TGTGCCAGCAGCTTCGCCGAGAGAGAGGCTTTCTTT	CASSFAEREAFF
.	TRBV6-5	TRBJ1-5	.	TGTGCCAGCAGTTGCGGGGTGAATCAGCCCCAGCATTTT	CASSCGVNQPQHF
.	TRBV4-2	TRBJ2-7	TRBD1	TGTGCCAGCAGCCAAACCCCGGGACAGGGGGTGGGGGAGCAGTACTTC	CASSQTPGQGVGEQYF